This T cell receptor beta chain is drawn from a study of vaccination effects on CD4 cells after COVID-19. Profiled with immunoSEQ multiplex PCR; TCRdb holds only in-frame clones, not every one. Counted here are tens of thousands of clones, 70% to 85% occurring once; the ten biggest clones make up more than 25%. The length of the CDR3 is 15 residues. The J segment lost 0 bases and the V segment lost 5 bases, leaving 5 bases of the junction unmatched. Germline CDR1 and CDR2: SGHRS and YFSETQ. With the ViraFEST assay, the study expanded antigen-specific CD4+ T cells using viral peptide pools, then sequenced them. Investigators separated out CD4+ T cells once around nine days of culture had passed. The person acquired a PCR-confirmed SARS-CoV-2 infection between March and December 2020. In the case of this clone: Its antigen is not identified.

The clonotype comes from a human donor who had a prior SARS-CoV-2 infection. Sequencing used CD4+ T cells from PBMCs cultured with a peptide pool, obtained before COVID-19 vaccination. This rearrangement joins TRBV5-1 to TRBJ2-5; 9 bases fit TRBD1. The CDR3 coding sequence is TGCGCCAGCAGTTGGGGGGACAGGGACCAAGAGACCCAGTACTTC. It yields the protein CASSWGDRDQETQYF.